The 8 T cell receptor beta chains given below trace back to one sample, sequenced in a study of CD8+ T cells in alopecia areata. TCR sequencing used cDNA made by reverse transcription of extracted RNA. Clones were read by immunoSEQ multiplex PCR, and TCRdb kept only the in-frame ones, dropping some. This table holds about 200,000 clones, approximately 60% found once. The source material was CD8+ T cells sorted from blood. The receptors were sampled from a human donor in good health.

The chain uses TRBV13 and TRBJ2-5, with 8 bases lining up with TRBD1. With 6 bases clipped from V and 4 bases from J, the junction kept 4 bases outside the gene matches. This CDR3 has 13 residues. Per the germline V gene, CDR1 is PRHDT and CDR2 is FYEKMQ (reference sequence). CDR3 region: CASRTTGGETQYF. Here the CDR3 DNA reads TGTGCCAGCAGGACAACAGGGGGAGAGACCCAGTACTTC.

V usage is TRBV5-5 and J usage is TRBJ1-2; TRBD1 might be the D (5 bases). Germline-derived CDR1 and CDR2 are SGHKS and YYEKEE (reference sequence). The CDR3 spans 15 residues. The V end was cut by 0 bases, the J end by 8 bases, with 17 bases between. CDR3 nucleotides: TGTGCCAGCAGCTTGGTGGGAGGGACTGCGGAAGGCTACACCTTC. Translated, it gives CASSLVGGTAEGYTF.

The chain carries TRBV13 and TRBJ1-1, with TRBD1 as a possible D gene (5 bases). CDR1 PRHDT and CDR2 FYEKMQ come from the germline V gene (reference sequence). The ends were cut back, 3 bases at V and 7 bases at J, with 12 bases in the middle. The CDR3 consists of 13 residues. This chain's CDR3 is CASSLGPSSEAFF. The CDR3 nucleotides read TGTGCCAGCAGCTTGGGACCTAGCAGTGAAGCTTTCTTT.

J is TRBJ2-4 and V is TRBV5-1; possibly TRBD1 for D (6 bases). The CDR3 loop spans 16 amino acids. Germline V lookup: CDR1 SGHRS, CDR2 YFSETQ. V lost 0 bases and J lost 0, with 10 bases in between. The DNA of the CDR3 is TGCGCCAGCAGCTTGGACCAGGGGCTAGCCAAAAACATTCAGTACTTC. It is translated as CASSLDQGLAKNIQYF.

The rearrangement uses TRBV2 and TRBJ1-2, with unresolved D. The CDR3 has 15 amino acids. The germline gives CDR1 SNHLY, CDR2 FYNNEI. V was trimmed by 2 bases and J by 5 bases, leaving 15 bases between them. The CDR3 loop reads CASSERRLSIYGYTF. The CDR3 nucleotides are TGTGCCAGCAGTGAACGGCGCCTATCCATTTATGGCTACACCTTC. Using reference TRBV2 and TRBJ1-2 for the parts outside the CDR3, the full variable domain is EPEVTQTPSHQVTQMGQEVILRCVPISNHLYFYWYRQILGQKVEFLVSFYNNEISEKSEIFDDQFSVERPDGSNFTLKIRSTKLEDSAMYFCASSERRLSIYGYTFGSGTRLTVV.

This clone was observed a few times. J is TRBJ1-5 and V is TRBV4-1, with 10 bases that match TRBD1. V was clipped by 1 base and J by 4 bases; unmatched bases: 4. Germline CDR1 reads MGHRA; CDR2 reads YSYEKL. The CDR3 extends over 16 amino acids. CDR3 region: CASSQAGTGDNQPQHF. The DNA of the CDR3 is TGCGCCAGCAGCCAAGCCGGGACAGGGGATAATCAGCCCCAGCATTTT.

This clone has just one count. This chain uses TRBV2 with TRBJ2-7; no firm D call. CDR1 is SNHLY and CDR2 is FYNNEI in the germline V gene. The CDR3 extends over 13 amino acids. V lost 10 bases and J lost 0, with 13 bases in between. In DNA, the CDR3 is TGTGCCACATGGACGGGTAGCTCCTACGAGCAGTACTTC. Translated, it gives CATWTGSSYEQYF.

This clone occurred a few times. The chain joins TRBV4-2 to TRBJ2-3; no firm D call. CDR1 is LGHNA, CDR2 YNFKEQ, per germline. The CDR3 consists of 12 residues. V gave up 0 bases and J gave up 6 bases, with 4 bases separating them. The CDR3 nucleotides are TGTGCCAGCAGCCAAGATCGGGATACGCAGTATTTT. This sequence encodes CASSQDRDTQYF.